The rows below give T cell receptor beta chains drawn from one sample of a study of blood T cell repertoires in COVID-19. The method was immunoSEQ multiplex PCR; TCRdb's version includes in-frame clones alone and lacks a portion of them. The sample holds 150,000 to 200,000 clones, approximately 90% seen once. Material for sequencing was peripheral blood. The receptors stem from a man aged 45-60 years with acute or convalescent COVID-19. Each CDR3 is given with its conserved first and last residue. The order of the fields is CDR3 length, V gene, D gene, clone size, J gene, CDR3 protein, CDR3 DNA. D genes are given only for firm matches. Where a row states a size, it is once, few, many or the class of an expanded clone; other rows omit it.

>16|TRBV10-3|TRBD1|.|TRBJ2-7
CAISARAPTGDHEQYF
TGTGCCATCAGTGCGAGAGCCCCGACAGGGGACCACGAGCAGTACTTC
>18|TRBV28|TRBD1|.|TRBJ1-3
CASSTPFYDRELLNTIYF
TGTGCCAGCAGTACACCTTTTTACGACAGGGAACTACTAAACACCATATATTTT
>16|TRBV4-1|.|.|TRBJ1-4
CASSQDDGGPNEKLFF
TGCGCCAGCAGCCAAGACGACGGGGGGCCGAATGAAAAACTGTTTTTT
>14|TRBV7-2|.|.|TRBJ2-7
CASSQDFASYEQYF
TGTGCCAGCAGCCAGGACTTCGCCTCCTACGAGCAGTACTTC
>15|TRBV27|.|.|TRBJ2-7
CASSLLGARTYEQYF
TGTGCCAGCAGTTTATTGGGGGCTCGCACCTACGAGCAGTACTTC
>16|TRBV10-3|TRBD2|.|TRBJ2-5
CAIRSSGGPRQETQYF
TGTGCCATCAGAAGCTCGGGAGGGCCCCGCCAAGAGACCCAGTACTTC
>15|TRBV28|TRBD2|.|TRBJ2-7
CASTPWGGRGSEQYF
TGTGCCAGCACCCCATGGGGAGGGAGAGGATCCGAGCAGTACTTC
>14|TRBV7-9|TRBD1|.|TRBJ1-6
CASSGRDSYSPLHF
TGTGCCAGCAGCGGACGGGACAGTTATTCACCCCTCCACTTT
>15|TRBV7-2|TRBD1|.|TRBJ2-1
CASSLARTGANEQFF
TGTGCCAGCAGCTTAGCGCGGACAGGGGCGAATGAGCAGTTCTTC
>13|TRBV19|.|.|TRBJ2-1
CASDFGLGNEQFF
TGTGCCAGTGACTTCGGCCTAGGCAATGAGCAGTTCTTC
>14|TRBV10-2|TRBD1|once|TRBJ1-5
CATHPGQGHQPQHF
TGCGCCACCCACCCGGGACAGGGCCATCAGCCCCAGCATTTT
>13|TRBV18|TRBD2|.|TRBJ2-1
CASSPGLNNEQFF
TGTGCCAGCTCACCGGGACTAAACAATGAGCAGTTCTTC
>13|TRBV29-1|TRBD2|.|TRBJ2-7
CSVLGEGIYEQYF
TGCAGCGTGCTGGGGGAGGGAATCTACGAGCAGTACTTC